This TCR beta chain was recorded in a study of cytomegalovirus exposure and HLA in healthy donors. Germline V CDR1 and CDR2: SGHRS, YFSETQ. V gave up 2 bases and J gave up 8 bases, with 13 bases separating them. The CDR3 contains 14 residues. PCR was performed using 60 Vbeta and 13 Jbeta primers. The assay was immunoSEQ multiplex PCR, and TCRdb's table has in-frame clones only and misses some. Among roughly 89,000 clones listed, approximately 69% were seen once. V gene TRBV5-1 combines with J gene TRBJ1-4; possible D gene TRBD1, 6 bases. This receptor was taken from a woman aged 50 to 60 in good health and CMV-seropositive. The sample consisted of PBMCs. CDR3 sequence (DNA): TGCGCCAGCAGCTTTGCACAGGGAGAAGAAAAACTGTTTTTT. Translated, it gives CASSFAQGEEKLFF.